This T cell receptor beta chain was retrieved from a study of response to subunit inactivated influenza vaccine (dated by TCRdb to 2017 to 2018). Turning to the overall study: To follow how T cells responded to a trivalent subunit inactivated influenza vaccine, the researchers relied on deep quantitative profiling of the T cell receptor repertoire.

The method was RT-PCR. These reads were obtained on an Illumina HiSeq 2500. In TCRdb, the public reads were trimmed at Q25 with fastp and aligned with MiXCR, with productive beta chains retained. Rows with one shared CDR3 protein collapse into an entry with the most common genes and DNA. The sample yields about 780,000 distinct CDR3 sequences; approximately 18% were counted once. Approximately 10% of the sample goes to the ten largest clones. To note about this clonotype: Its antigen is still unknown. The record has no base qualities; no much larger clone is one base away.

Findings and caveats that apply to the study as a whole: The authors proposed that each seasonal influenza vaccination may bring in only a limited number of new T cells.

The origin of this receptor is a man between 45 and 60 years old who received an inactivated influenza vaccine. Donor details come from another sample of the same person, matched by shared clones. The source material was PBMCs from blood, sampled about 5 days after vaccination.

The DNA sequence follows: TGCAGTGCTAGCGGGACTAGCGGGAGTGCTGGTGAGCAGTTCTTC. Its product reads: CSASGTSGSAGEQFF. The chain is assembled from TRBV20-1 and TRBJ2-1; 14 central nucleotides agree with TRBD2. The germline V gene (reference sequence) specifies DFQATT as CDR1 and SNEGSKA as CDR2. The CDR3 holds 15 amino acids from the cysteine to the phenylalanine. Only the CDR3 portion is preserved as DNA: 45 bases, with reading frame beginning at the first base. Trimming leaves V shorter by 3 bases and J shorter by 9 bases, with the junction holding 7 bases beyond the gene matches.